The TCR beta chain under discussion was sequenced for a study of cytomegalovirus exposure and HLA in healthy donors. Points from the study as a whole: When a later analysis compared HLA-associated TCR beta chains with equally common others, the HLA-associated chains turned out to be more clonally expanded and to have lower generation probabilities. Previously analyzed data showed that most TCR beta V segments were productive at a frequency of about 87% or about 30%. One variant, a missense change in DCLRE1C, was linked in a later analysis to TCR beta V- and J-gene trimming.

As for the donors, each was a healthy bone marrow donor. The PCR made use of 60 Vbeta and 13 Jbeta primers. Profiling relied on immunoSEQ multiplex PCR, and the TCRdb table lists in-frame clones only, not all of them. This table lists some 34,000 clones. Trimming took 3 bases from V and 4 from J, leaving 10 bases between them. Germline values: CDR1 LNHDA, CDR2 SQIVND (reference sequence). The length of the CDR3 is 14 residues. Of note for this clone: Its cognate antigen is unknown.

The source is a man aged 35 to 55 in good health and CMV-seronegative. The rearrangement uses TRBV19 and TRBJ2-1; D remains unclear. Sequencing input: PBMCs. The DNA of the CDR3 is TGTGCCAGTAGTATTGCTCAGGTATACAATGAGCAGTTCTTC. Protein: CASSIAQVYNEQFF.